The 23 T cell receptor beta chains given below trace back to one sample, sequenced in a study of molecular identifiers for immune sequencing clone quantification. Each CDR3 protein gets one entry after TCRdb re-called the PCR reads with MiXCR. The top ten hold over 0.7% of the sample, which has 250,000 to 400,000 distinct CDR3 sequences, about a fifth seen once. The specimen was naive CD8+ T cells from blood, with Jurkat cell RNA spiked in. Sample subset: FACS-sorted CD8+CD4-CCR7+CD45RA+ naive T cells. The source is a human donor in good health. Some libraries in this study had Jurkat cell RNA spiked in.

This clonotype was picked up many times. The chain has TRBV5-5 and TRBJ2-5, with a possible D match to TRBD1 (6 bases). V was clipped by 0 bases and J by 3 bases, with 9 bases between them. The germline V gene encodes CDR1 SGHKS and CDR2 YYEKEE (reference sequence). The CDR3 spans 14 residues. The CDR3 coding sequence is TGTGCCAGCAGCTTGGAGAACAGGGAAGAGACCCAGTACTTC. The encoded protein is CASSLENREETQYF. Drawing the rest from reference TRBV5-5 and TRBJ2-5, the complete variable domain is DAGVTQSPTHLIKTRGQQVTLRCSPISGHKSVSWYQQVLGQGPQFIFQYYEKEERGRGNFPDRFSARQFPNYSSELNVNALLLGDSALYLCASSLENREETQYFGPGTRLLVL.

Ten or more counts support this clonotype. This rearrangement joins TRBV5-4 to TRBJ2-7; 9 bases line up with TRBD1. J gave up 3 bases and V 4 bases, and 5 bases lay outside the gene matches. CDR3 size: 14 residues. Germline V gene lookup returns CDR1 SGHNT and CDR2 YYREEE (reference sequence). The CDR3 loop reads CASSTGTGYYEQYF. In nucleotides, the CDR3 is TGTGCCAGCAGCACCGGGACAGGGTACTACGAGCAGTACTTC.

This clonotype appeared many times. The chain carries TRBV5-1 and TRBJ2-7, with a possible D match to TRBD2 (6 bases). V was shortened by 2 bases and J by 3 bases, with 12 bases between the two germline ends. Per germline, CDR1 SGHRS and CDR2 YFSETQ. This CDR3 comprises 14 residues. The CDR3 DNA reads TGCGCCAGCAGCTTTGGTCGGGGGTTCTACGAGCAGTACTTC. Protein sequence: CASSFGRGFYEQYF.

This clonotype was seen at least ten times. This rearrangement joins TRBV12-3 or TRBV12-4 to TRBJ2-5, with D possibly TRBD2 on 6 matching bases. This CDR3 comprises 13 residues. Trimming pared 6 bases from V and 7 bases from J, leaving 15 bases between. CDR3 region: CASSPGRPGTQYF. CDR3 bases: TGTGCCAGCAGCCCGGGGAGGCCTGGGACCCAGTACTTC.

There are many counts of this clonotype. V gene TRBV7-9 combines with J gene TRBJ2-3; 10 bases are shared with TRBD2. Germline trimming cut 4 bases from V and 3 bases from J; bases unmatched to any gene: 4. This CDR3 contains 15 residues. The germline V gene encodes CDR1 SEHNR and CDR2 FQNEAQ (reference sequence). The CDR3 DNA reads TGTGCCAGCAGCTACCTAGCGGGAGCTACAGATACGCAGTATTTT. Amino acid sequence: CASSYLAGATDTQYF.

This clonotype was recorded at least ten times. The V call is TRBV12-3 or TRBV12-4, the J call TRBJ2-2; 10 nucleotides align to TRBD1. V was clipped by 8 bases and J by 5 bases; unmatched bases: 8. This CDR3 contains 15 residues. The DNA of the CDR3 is TGTGCCAGCTTTTCCGGGACAGGGGTGACCGGGGAGCTGTTTTTT. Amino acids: CASFSGTGVTGELFF.

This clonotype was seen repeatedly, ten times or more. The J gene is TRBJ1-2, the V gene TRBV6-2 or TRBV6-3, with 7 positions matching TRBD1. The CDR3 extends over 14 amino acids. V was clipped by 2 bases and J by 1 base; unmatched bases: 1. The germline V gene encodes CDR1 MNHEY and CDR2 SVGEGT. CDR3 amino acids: CASSYGTDNYGYTF. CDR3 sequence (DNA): TGTGCCAGCAGTTACGGGACAGATAACTATGGCTACACCTTC.

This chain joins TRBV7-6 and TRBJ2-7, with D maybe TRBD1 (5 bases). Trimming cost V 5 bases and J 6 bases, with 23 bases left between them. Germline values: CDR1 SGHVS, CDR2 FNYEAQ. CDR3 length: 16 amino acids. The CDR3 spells CASSPRRNALGAEQYF. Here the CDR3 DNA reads TGTGCCAGCAGCCCCCGCCGGAATGCGCTTGGGGCCGAGCAGTACTTC.

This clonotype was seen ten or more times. In DNA form, the CDR3 reads TGTGCCAGCAGCTTAGTAGCGGGAGTGCGGGAGCAGTACTTC. This encodes CASSLVAGVREQYF. The chain has TRBV7-9 and TRBJ2-7, with TRBD2 identical over 9 bases. Germline lookup yields CDR1 SEHNR and CDR2 FQNEAQ (reference sequence). The CDR3 totals 14 residues. J lost 7 bases, V lost 1 base, and 5 bases had no gene match.

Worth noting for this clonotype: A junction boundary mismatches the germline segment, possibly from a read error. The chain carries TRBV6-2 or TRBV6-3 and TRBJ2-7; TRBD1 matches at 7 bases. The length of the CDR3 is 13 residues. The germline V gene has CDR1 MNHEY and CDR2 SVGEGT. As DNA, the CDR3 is TGTGCCTGCAGTCACAGACAGGGCTACGAGCAGTACTTC. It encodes CACSHRQGYEQYF.

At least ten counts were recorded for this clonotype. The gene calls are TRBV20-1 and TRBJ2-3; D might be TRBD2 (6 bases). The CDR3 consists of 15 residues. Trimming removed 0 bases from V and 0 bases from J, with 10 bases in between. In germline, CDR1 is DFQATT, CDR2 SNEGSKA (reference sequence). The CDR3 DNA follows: TGCAGTGCTAGAGATTCCCGGGAGAGCACAGATACGCAGTATTTT. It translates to CSARDSRESTDTQYF.

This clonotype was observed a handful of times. The CDR3 DNA is TGTGCCAGCAGCTCTGGACAGGGAGGTCCCAATGAGCAGTTCTTC. As protein: CASSSGQGGPNEQFF. This chain connects TRBV11-2 to TRBJ2-1, with 8 positions matching TRBD1. Germline CDR1 is SGHAT and CDR2 is FQNNGV. With V trimmed by 4 bases and J by 6 bases, 8 bases remained unmatched. The CDR3 totals 15 residues.

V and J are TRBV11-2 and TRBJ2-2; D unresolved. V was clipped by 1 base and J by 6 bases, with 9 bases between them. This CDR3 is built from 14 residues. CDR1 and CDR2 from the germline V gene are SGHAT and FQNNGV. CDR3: CASSLGPLAGELFF. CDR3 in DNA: TGTGCCAGCAGCTTAGGGCCTCTCGCCGGGGAGCTGTTTTTT.

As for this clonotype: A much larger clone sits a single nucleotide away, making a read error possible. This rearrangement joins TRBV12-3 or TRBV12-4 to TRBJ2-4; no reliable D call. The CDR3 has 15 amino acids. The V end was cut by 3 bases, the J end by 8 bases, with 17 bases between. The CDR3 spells CASSFTSTWGDIQYF. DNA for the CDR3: TGTGCCAGCAGTTTCACCTCTACATGGGGTGACATTCAGTACTTC.

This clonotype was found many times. Here the CDR3 reads CSVGVGREQYF. The CDR3 DNA reads TGCAGCGTTGGGGTGGGTCGGGAGCAGTACTTC. The chain couples TRBV29-1 to TRBJ2-7, with no clear D. CDR1 SQVTM and CDR2 ANQGSEA come from the germline V gene. The V end was cut by 4 bases, the J end by 7 bases, with 11 bases between. This CDR3 comprises 11 residues.

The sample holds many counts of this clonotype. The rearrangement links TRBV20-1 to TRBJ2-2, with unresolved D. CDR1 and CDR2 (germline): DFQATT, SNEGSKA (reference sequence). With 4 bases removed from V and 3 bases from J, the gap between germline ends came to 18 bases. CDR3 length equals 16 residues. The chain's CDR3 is CSAINSMVGYTGELFF. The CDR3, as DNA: TGCAGTGCTATTAATAGTATGGTGGGGTACACCGGGGAGCTGTTTTTT.

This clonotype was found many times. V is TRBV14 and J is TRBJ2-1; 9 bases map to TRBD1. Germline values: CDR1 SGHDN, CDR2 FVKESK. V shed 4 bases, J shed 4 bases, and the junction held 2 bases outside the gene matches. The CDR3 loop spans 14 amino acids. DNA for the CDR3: TGTGCCAGCAGCCCTGGGACAGGGTACAATGAGCAGTTCTTC. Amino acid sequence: CASSPGTGYNEQFF.

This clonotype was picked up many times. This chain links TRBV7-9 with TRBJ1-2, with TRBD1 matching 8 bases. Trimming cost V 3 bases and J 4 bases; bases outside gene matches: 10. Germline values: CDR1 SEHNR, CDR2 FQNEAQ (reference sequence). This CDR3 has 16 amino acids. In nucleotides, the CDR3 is TGTGCCAGCAGCTTTGGACAGGGTGTAGTGGTCTATGGCTACACCTTC. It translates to CASSFGQGVVVYGYTF. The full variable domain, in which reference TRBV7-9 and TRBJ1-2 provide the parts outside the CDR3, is DTGVSQNPRHKITKRGQNVTFRCDPISEHNRLYWYRQTLGQGPEFLTYFQNEAQLEKSRLLSDRFSAERPKGSFSTLEIQRTEQGDSAMYLCASSFGQGVVVYGYTFGSGTRLTVV.

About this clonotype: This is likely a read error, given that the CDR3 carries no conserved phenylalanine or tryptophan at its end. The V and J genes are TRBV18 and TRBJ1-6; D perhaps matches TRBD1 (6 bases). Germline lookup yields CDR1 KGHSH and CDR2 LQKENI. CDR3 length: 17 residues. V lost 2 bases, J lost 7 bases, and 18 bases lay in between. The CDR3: CASSPASDSLQNSPLHL. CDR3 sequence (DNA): TGTGCCAGCTCACCAGCTTCGGACAGCCTTCAAAATTCACCCCTCCACCTT.

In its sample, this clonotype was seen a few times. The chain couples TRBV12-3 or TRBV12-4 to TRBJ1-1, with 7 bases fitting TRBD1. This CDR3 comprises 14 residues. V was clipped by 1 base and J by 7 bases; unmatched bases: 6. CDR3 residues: CASSLVTGTDEAFF. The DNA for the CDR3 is TGTGCCAGCAGTTTAGTCACCGGGACAGATGAAGCTTTCTTT.

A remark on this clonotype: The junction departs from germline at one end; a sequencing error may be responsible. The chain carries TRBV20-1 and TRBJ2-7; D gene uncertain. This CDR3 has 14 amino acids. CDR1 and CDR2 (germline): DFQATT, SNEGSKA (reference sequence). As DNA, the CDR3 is TGCGGTGCTCGGTCCGTCATCAGCTCCTACGAGCAGTACTTC. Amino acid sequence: CGARSVISSYEQYF.

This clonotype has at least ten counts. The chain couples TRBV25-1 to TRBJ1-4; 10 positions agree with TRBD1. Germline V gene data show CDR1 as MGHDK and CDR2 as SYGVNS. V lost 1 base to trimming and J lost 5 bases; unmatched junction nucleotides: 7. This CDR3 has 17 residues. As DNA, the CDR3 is TGTGCCAGCAGTGAATCCCGAGGACAGGGGGAGAATGAAAAACTGTTTTTT. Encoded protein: CASSESRGQGENEKLFF. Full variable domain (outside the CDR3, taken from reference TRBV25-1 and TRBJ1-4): EADIYQTPRYLVIGTGKKITLECSQTMGHDKMYWYQQDPGMELHLIHYSYGVNSTEKGDLSSESTVSRIRTEHFPLTLESARPSHTSQYLCASSESRGQGENEKLFFGSGTQLSVL.

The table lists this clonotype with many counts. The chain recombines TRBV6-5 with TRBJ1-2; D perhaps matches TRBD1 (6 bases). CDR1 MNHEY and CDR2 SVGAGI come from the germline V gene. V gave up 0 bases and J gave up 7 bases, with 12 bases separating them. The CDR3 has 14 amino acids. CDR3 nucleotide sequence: TGTGCCAGCAGTTACTCCCCGACAGGACCTGGCTACACCTTC. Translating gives CASSYSPTGPGYTF.